This TCR beta chain was captured in a study of CD8 T cells in ankylosing spondylitis. The study's findings and limits: The study identified a TCR beta motif of fewer than 10 highly homologous variants that appeared characteristic of ankylosing spondylitis blood. Clones linked to disease were reported to show significant enrichment in matched ankylosing spondylitis synovial fluid.

Library preparation for TCR beta used quantitative 5'-RACE with molecular barcodes. TCRdb reprocessed the 5' RACE reads via MiXCR and lists one record per CDR3 protein. The sample shows fewer than 550,000 distinct CDR3 sequences, about 5.2% of them seen only once. In germline, CDR1 is DFQATT, CDR2 SNEGSKA (reference sequence). The length of the CDR3 is 15 residues. The V end lost 4 bases, the J end lost 7 bases, and 22 bases lay between the germline ends. This clonotype was counted ten times or more. Antigen unknown. The rearrangement uses TRBV20-1 and TRBJ2-5, with a tentative D call TRBD2 (6 bases). This TCR was recovered from a male donor with ankylosing spondylitis. The sequencing sample was made of blood, either unsorted or a sorted T cell fraction (not recorded which). The CDR3 DNA reads TGCAGTGCTACTATACTAGGGGCTAGCGTCGGGACCCAGTACTTC. This translates into CSATILGASVGTQYF.